This T cell receptor beta chain was obtained from a study of human T cells and chemical hapten exposure. In the study overall: DPC at 2% was the sensitizing agent, placed on roughly 2 cm by roughly 2 cm of upper inner arm skin.

The CDR3 runs to 16 residues. V dropped 3 bases and J dropped 0 bases, with 16 bases sitting between them. Per germline, CDR1 SGHDT and CDR2 YYEEEE. In TCRdb, the RACE reads were re-called with MiXCR into one record per CDR3 protein. The table shows around 250,000 distinct CDR3 sequences, with 7% to 10% occurring only once. There are many counts of this clonotype. Time point: pre-sensitization, week 0. Treatment of the sample: therapeutic diphenylcyclopropenone sensitization with weekly scalp DPC. The genes are TRBV5-6 and TRBJ2-7, with D perhaps matching TRBD1 or TRBD2 (5 bases each). Sequencing used whole blood, obtained in connection with sensitization to the hapten diphenylcyclopropenone (DPC). The receptor was derived from a woman in her thirties or forties with alopecia areata. Some clones in this sample may be carry-over from other donors' samples. The CDR3 protein is CASSSGPGRGSYEQYF. In DNA, the CDR3 is TGTGCCAGCAGCTCGGGGCCAGGACGGGGCTCCTACGAGCAGTACTTC.